This TCR beta chain was observed in a study of sequential checkpoint blockade in melanoma. Turning to the study itself: Each arm's sequence ended with maintenance nivolumab. Some 22 patients had tumor biopsies before treatment and at week 13. DNA from 91 pretreatment tumor samples underwent TCRβ immunosequencing.

Sequenced by immunoSEQ multiplex PCR; TCRdb stores in-frame clones only, minus some. The sample lists over 10,000 clones; around 20% were seen once. Noted treatment: randomized to nivolumab then ipilimumab (arm A) or the reverse (arm B). There are many counts of this clone. Sequencing was performed on tumor tissue (inferred from file names), taken from a patient given nivolumab and ipilimumab in sequence. The receptor was isolated from a human donor with melanoma.

The CDR3 is CASSTGTAETQYF. The CDR3 DNA reads TGTGCCAGCAGCACCGGGACAGCAGAGACCCAGTACTTC. The rearrangement joins TRBV7-4 to TRBJ2-5, with TRBD1 identical over 7 bases. V trimming: 5 bases; J trimming: 4 bases; junction bases outside the gene matches: 4. Germline V gene sequence: CDR1 SGHVT, CDR2 SQSDAQ. The CDR3 sequence is 13 residues long.